This is a list of T cell receptor beta chains from one sample in a study of cytomegalovirus exposure and HLA in healthy donors. The method was immunoSEQ multiplex PCR; TCRdb's version includes in-frame clones alone and lacks a portion of them. The sample includes fewer than 200,000 clones, roughly 70% of them seen just once. Sequences were obtained from PBMCs. The receptor set was obtained from a woman in her thirties or forties in good health and CMV-seropositive. Each CDR3 is given with its conserved first and last residue. D genes are given only for firm matches. Size is omitted from some rows. Given values are once, few, many or a class for expanded clones.

>TRBD1|TRBJ1-2|TRBV6-5|few
TGTGCCAGCAGCCCCTGGGACAGTAACTATGGCTACACCTTC
CASSPWDSNYGYTF
>.|TRBJ1-3|TRBV6-5|few
TGTGCCAGCAGTTACTCCAGGGCAGTTGGAAACACCATATATTTT
CASSYSRAVGNTIYF
>TRBD1|TRBJ1-5|TRBV7-2|.
TGTGCCAGCAGCTCCCCGGGACAGGGGATCTATAGCAATCAGCCCCAGCATTTT
CASSSPGQGIYSNQPQHF
>.|TRBJ1-2|TRBV19|.
TGTGCCAGTACATCAAACTCGGGACTGAACTATGGCTACACCTTC
CASTSNSGLNYGYTF
>.|TRBJ2-7|TRBV7-2|.
TGTGCCAGCAGCTTAGAAGTTAGCGTTTACGAGCAGTACTTC
CASSLEVSVYEQYF
>TRBD1|TRBJ1-5|TRBV7-8|.
TGTGCCAGCAGCGCGACAGGGAGAGAACCCCAGCATTTT
CASSATGREPQHF
>TRBD2|TRBJ2-1|TRBV27|few
TGTGCCAGCAGCGTTGGCGGAGCGGGGGGCAATGAGCAGTTCTTC
CASSVGGAGGNEQFF
>TRBD1|TRBJ1-2|TRBV5-4|.
TGTGCCAGCAGCCCGACAGGGTTTGGCTACACCTTC
CASSPTGFGYTF
>.|TRBJ2-3|TRBV28|.
TGTGCCAGCACACGAGCAGATACGCAGTATTTT
CASTRADTQYF
>.|TRBJ2-3|TRBV5-1|.
TGCGCCAGCAGCTTGGGGGTAGCGGTTAGCACAGATACGCAGTATTTT
CASSLGVAVSTDTQYF
>.|TRBJ1-4|TRBV18|.
TGTGCCAGCTCACCACCGGGGGCTGCAACTAATGAAAAACTGTTTTTT
CASSPPGAATNEKLFF
>.|TRBJ1-1|TRBV13|.
TGTGCCAGCAGCTTAATGGGCGGGTCGGACACTGAAGCTTTCTTT
CASSLMGGSDTEAFF
>TRBD2|TRBJ2-5|TRBV4-1|few
TGCGCCAGCAGCCAGGGTAGCGGGGAGGTCAAGGAGACCCAGTACTTC
CASSQGSGEVKETQYF
>.|TRBJ2-3|TRBV5-6|few
TGTGCCAGCAGCCAAGGGACTCCCGATACGCAGTATTTT
CASSQGTPDTQYF
>.|TRBJ2-7|TRBV18|.
TGTGCCAGCTCATCGAGTTCCTACGAGCAGTACTTC
CASSSSSYEQYF
>TRBD1|TRBJ1-5|TRBV7-2|.
TGTGCCAGCAGCTCCACTGCCGGACAGGGGATTATACCCCAGAATTTT
CASSSTAGQGIIPQNF
>TRBD1|TRBJ1-5|TRBV5-6|.
TGTGCCAGCAGCTCGACAGGGGGCGAACAGCCCCAGCATTTT
CASSSTGGEQPQHF
>TRBD2|TRBJ2-7|TRBV7-2|.
TGTGCCAGCAGCCTGACTAGCGAATCCTACGAGCAGTACTTC
CASSLTSESYEQYF
>TRBD1|TRBJ1-5|TRBV27|.
TGTGCCAGCAGGTCACAGGGGGCAAACAATCAGCCCCAGAATTTT
CASRSQGANNQPQNF
>TRBD2|TRBJ2-1|TRBV10-3|.
TGTGCCATCAGTGATACTACCGGGACTAGCGGGAGGCGTGAGCAGTTCTTC
CAISDTTGTSGRREQFF
>TRBD2|TRBJ2-3|TRBV28|.
TGTGCCAGCAGGGGGGTAGCGGGGGGGAGCACAGATACGCAGTATTTT
CASRGVAGGSTDTQYF
>TRBD1|TRBJ1-5|TRBV9|.
TGTGCCAGCAGCCCCGGACAGGGGGCAGGTCAGCCCCAGCATTTT
CASSPGQGAGQPQHF